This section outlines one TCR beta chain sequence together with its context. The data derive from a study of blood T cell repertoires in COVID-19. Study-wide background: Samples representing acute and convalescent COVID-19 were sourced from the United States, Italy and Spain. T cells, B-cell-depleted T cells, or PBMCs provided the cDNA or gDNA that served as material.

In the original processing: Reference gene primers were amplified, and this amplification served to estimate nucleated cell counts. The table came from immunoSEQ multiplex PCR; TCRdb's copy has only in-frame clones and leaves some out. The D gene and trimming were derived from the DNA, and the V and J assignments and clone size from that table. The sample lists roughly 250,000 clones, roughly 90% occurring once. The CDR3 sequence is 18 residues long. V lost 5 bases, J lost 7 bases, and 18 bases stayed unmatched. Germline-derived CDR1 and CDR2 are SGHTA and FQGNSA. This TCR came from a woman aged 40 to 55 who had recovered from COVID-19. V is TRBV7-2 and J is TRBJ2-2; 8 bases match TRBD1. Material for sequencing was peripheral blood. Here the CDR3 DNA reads TGTGCCAGCAGCCCCAGGGGGCAGGCGGCCCTTTTGGGCGGGGAGCTGTTTTTT. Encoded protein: CASSPRGQAALLGGELFF.